Listed below are T cell receptor beta chains from one sample, sequenced in a study of T-cell reconstitution after alpha-beta-depleted transplantation in children. TCRdb re-analysed the PCR reads in MiXCR, keeping a single row per CDR3 protein. This sample carries 550,000 to 600,000 distinct CDR3 sequences, 20% to 25% of them seen once, and the ten largest clones take around 14%. The sample was PBMCs, mostly from graft donor cells, taken 360 days after TCRalphabeta/CD19-depleted stem cell transplant. The receptors originated from a boy under two years old who had a stem cell transplant for acute myeloid leukemia, so the T cells may come from the graft donor. Each CDR3 is given with its conserved first and last residue.

J gene	V gene	CDR3 protein
TRBJ1-2	TRBV5-6	CASSLRGLGYTF
TRBJ2-1	TRBV7-2	CASSLVGTGEYNEQFF
TRBJ1-5	TRBV12-3/TRBV12-4	CASSPDGFNQPQHF
TRBJ1-2	TRBV2	CASRANGYTF
TRBJ1-4	TRBV6-5	CASSYWGARGEKLFF
TRBJ1-2	TRBV6-5	CASSHLQITNYGYTF
TRBJ2-3	TRBV20-1	CSGAGTRRTDTQYF
TRBJ1-1	TRBV29-1	CSVLPPGNTEAFF
TRBJ2-7	TRBV7-2	CASSLIGAGGNEQYF
TRBJ2-6	TRBV7-9	CASSLEPGPNVLTF
TRBJ2-3	TRBV20-1	CSAQRGITDTQYF
TRBJ2-1	TRBV20-1	CSASRTVYNEQFF
TRBJ2-5	TRBV9	CASSTHLAGGQETQYF
TRBJ1-1	TRBV4-3	CASSQVVGVTEAFF
TRBJ2-1	TRBV5-1	CASSDRGGTYNEQFF
TRBJ1-1	TRBV14	CASSSRETGGLKAFF
TRBJ2-3	TRBV28	CASSPYSGDTQYF
TRBJ2-3	TRBV12-3/TRBV12-4	CASSPGLAGGPGSTDTQYF
TRBJ2-7	TRBV29-1	CSVRTGEGYEQYF
TRBJ2-7	TRBV20-1	CSARSHYEQYF
TRBJ2-1	TRBV7-3	CASSLASGGLEEQFF
TRBJ2-7	TRBV7-9	CASSRLGSNEQYF
TRBJ1-1	TRBV30	CACDFGTENTEAFF
TRBJ2-1	TRBV5-8	CASSSKAGGPNEQFF
TRBJ2-5	TRBV20-1	CSARGGLAGQWTQYF
TRBJ2-1	TRBV12-3/TRBV12-4	CASLTRDRENNEQFF
TRBJ2-4	TRBV12-3/TRBV12-4	CASSLGWQGSIQYF
TRBJ1-4	TRBV6-1	CATKGGINEKLFF
TRBJ2-7	TRBV20-1	CSALRDSRNEQYF
TRBJ1-5	TRBV20-1	CSASRQPSNQPQHF
TRBJ2-1	TRBV11-2	CASSLEGGVSSYNEQFF
TRBJ2-4	TRBV20-1	CSARDSLENIQYF
TRBJ2-7	TRBV10-3	CAISEHPYEQYF
TRBJ1-4	TRBV25-1	CASSVTGSEKLFF
TRBJ2-5	TRBV20-1	CSAGRPQETQYF
TRBJ2-2	TRBV4-3	CASSHRGDGELFF
TRBJ2-3	TRBV7-9	CASSMLDRGREDTQYF